This TCR beta chain was captured by sequencing in a study of T cells of healthy individuals. TCRdb processed the 5' RACE reads anew with MiXCR; each CDR3 protein has one entry. In the table there are 65,000 to 90,000 distinct CDR3 sequences, around 5.1% of which are singletons. This clonotype appeared many times. This CDR3 comprises 14 residues. With V trimmed by 3 bases and J by 4 bases, 4 bases remained unmatched. The germline gives CDR1 MDHEN, CDR2 SYDVKM. This TCR was recovered from a female donor in good health. This chain uses TRBV28 with TRBJ2-5; 8 bases match TRBD1. The CDR3 here is CASSFQGAPETQYF. The CDR3, as DNA: TGTGCCAGCAGTTTTCAGGGGGCCCCAGAGACCCAGTACTTC.